What follows is one T cell receptor (beta chain) and its context. Clones were read by immunoSEQ multiplex PCR, and TCRdb kept only the in-frame ones, dropping some. The data show more than 95,000 clones, roughly 87% seen once. Trimming left V 5 bases short and J 8 bases short, with 13 bases between. The V gene's germline CDR1 is SGHTA and CDR2 FQGNSA. The CDR3 length is 13 residues. This sample is drawn from a study of blood T cell repertoires in COVID-19. Study-level information: Sites in the United States, Italy and Spain provided acute and convalescent COVID-19 samples.

Sequencing was done on a sample of peripheral blood. This chain links TRBV7-2 with TRBJ2-4, with D unclear. The sequence was obtained from a man between 50 and 59 years old in a cohort sampled during active COVID-19. DNA for the CDR3: TGTGCCAGCAGCCCCTACGTACGGGACATTCAGTACTTC. Translating gives CASSPYVRDIQYF.